The clone carrying this T cell receptor (beta chain) was counted between two and nine times. MiXCR, applied by TCRdb to the 5' RACE reads, yields one record per CDR3 protein. The sample carries fewer than 900,000 distinct CDR3 sequences, approximately 22% recorded once. The sample is drawn from a study of identical twins. CDR3 size: 15 residues. Germline CDR1 reads LGHNA; CDR2 reads YNFKEQ. The ends were cut back, 1 base at V and 8 bases at J, with 18 bases in the middle. The data were also submitted as part of a second study, on T cells expressing NK-cell markers.

The gene calls are TRBV4-2 and TRBJ2-7; weak D call: TRBD1 (5 bases). The source material was PBMCs. This clonotype was sampled from a woman under 30 in good health. The CDR3: CASSQGTGSLEKQYF. The CDR3 bases are TGTGCCAGCAGCCAAGGAACAGGATCTCTAGAGAAGCAGTACTTC.